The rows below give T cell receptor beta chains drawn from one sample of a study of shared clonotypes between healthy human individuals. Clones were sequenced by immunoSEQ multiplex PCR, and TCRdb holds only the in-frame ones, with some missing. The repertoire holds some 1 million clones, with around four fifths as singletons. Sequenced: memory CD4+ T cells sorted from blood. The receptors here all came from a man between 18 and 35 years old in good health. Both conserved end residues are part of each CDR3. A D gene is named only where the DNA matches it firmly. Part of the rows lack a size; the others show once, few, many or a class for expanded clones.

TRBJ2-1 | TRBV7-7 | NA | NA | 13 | CASSPVVGNEQFF | TGTGCTAGCAGCCCAGTGGTCGGGAATGAGCAGTTCTTC
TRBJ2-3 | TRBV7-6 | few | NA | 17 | CASSSKPQGLSTDTQYF | TGTGCCAGCAGCTCTAAGCCTCAGGGCCTAAGCACAGATACGCAGTATTTT
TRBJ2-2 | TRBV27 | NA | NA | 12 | CASSFGTGELFF | TGTGCCAGCAGTTTTGGCACCGGGGAGCTGTTTTTT
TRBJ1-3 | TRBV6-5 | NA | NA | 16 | CASSYRPQGRGNTIYF | TGTGCCAGCAGTTACCGGCCTCAGGGGCGTGGAAACACCATATATTTT
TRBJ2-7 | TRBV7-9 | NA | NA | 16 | CASSLAAGFGSYEQYF | TGTGCCAGCAGCTTAGCGGCCGGGTTTGGTTCCTACGAGCAGTACTTC
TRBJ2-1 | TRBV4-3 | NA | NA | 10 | CASSQLKQFF | TGCGCCAGCAGCCAGCTAAAGCAGTTCTTC
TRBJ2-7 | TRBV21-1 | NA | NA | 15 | CASSCRWTVYYEQYF | TGTGCCAGCAGCTGCCGATGGACAGTCTACTACGAGCAGTACTTC
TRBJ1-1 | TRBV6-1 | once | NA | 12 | CASGRGNTEAFF | TGTGCCAGCGGAAGGGGGAACACTGAAGCTTTCTTT
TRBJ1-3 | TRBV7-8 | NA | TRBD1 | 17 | CASSLGRTGGGGNTIYF | TGTGCCAGCAGCTTAGGCCGTACAGGGGGCGGTGGAAACACCATATATTTT
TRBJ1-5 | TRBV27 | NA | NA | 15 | CASSLYGARVQPQHF | TGTGCCAGCAGTTTATATGGGGCGCGGGTTCAGCCCCAGCATTTT
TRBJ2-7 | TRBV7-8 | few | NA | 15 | CASSLISGSSYEQYF | TGTGCCAGCAGCTTAATCTCAGGCAGCTCCTACGAGCAGTACTTC
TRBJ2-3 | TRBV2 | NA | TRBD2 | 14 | CASSREGFTDTQYF | TGTGCCAGCAGCCGGGAGGGCTTCACAGATACGCAGTATTTT